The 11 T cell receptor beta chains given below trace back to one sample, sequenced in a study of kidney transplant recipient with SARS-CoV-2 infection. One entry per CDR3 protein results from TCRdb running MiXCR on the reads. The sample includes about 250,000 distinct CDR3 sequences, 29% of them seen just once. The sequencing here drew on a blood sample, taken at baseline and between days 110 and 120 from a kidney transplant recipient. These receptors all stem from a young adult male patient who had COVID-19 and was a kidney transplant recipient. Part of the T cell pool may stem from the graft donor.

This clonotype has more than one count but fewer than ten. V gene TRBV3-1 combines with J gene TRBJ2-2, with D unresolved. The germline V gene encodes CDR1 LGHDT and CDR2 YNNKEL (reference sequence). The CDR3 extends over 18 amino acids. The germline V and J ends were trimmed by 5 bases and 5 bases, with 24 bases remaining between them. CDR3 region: CASSNSNPISGLTGELFF. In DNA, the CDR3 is TGTGCCAGCAGCAATTCGAATCCCATTTCAGGCTTGACCGGGGAGCTGTTTTTT. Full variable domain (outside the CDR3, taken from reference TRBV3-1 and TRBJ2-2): DTAVSQTPKYLVTQMGNDKSIKCEQNLGHDTMYWYKQDSKKFLKIMFSYNNKELIINETVPNRFSPKSPDKAHLNLHINSLELGDSAVYFCASSNSNPISGLTGELFFGEGSRLTVL.

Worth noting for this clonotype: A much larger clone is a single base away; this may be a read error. The CDR3 bases are TGTGCCAGTAGTTTTGAGGGGACAAATCGAAAGACCCATGGCTACACCTTC. Its protein is CASSFEGTNRKTHGYTF. The chain carries TRBV19 and TRBJ1-2; TRBD1 might be the D (6 bases). The CDR3 runs to 17 residues. Per germline, CDR1 LNHDA and CDR2 SQIVND (reference sequence). Between the trimmed V and J ends, which lost 5 bases and 6 bases, there was a span of 25 bases.

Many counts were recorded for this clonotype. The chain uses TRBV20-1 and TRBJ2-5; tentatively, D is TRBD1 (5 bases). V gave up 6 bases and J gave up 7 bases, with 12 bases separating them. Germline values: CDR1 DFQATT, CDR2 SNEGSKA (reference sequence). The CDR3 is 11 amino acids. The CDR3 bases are TGCAGTGCACCGCTGCAGGGGACCCAGTACTTC. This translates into CSAPLQGTQYF.

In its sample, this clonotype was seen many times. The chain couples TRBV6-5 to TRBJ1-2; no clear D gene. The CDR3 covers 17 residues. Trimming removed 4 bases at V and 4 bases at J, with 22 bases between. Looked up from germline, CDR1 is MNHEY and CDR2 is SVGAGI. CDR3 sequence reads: CASSLCCSMRKTYGYTF. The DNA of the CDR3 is TGTGCCAGCAGTTTATGTTGCTCTATGCGAAAGACCTATGGCTACACCTTC.

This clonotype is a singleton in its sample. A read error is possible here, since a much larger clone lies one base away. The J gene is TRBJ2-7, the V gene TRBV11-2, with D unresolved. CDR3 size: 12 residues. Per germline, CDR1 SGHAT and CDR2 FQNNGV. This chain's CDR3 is CASSLVENERYF. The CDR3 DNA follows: TGTGCCAGCAGCTTAGTCGAAAACGAGCGGTACTTC.

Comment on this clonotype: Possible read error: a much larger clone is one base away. The CDR3: CAGSWTGSTEAFF. The CDR3 DNA reads as TGTGCCGGCAGTTGGACCGGGAGCACTGAAGCTTTCTTT. The gene calls are TRBV4-2 and TRBJ1-1; no reliable D call. This CDR3 region has 13 residues. Germline CDR1 reads LGHNA; CDR2 reads YNFKEQ.

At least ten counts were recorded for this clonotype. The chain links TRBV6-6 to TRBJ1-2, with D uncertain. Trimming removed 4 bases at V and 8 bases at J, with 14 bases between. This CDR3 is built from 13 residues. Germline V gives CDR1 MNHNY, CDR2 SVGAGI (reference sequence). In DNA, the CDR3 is TGTGCCAGCAGTTCTCCTACTTCAGGAGGCTACACCTTC. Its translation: CASSSPTSGGYTF.

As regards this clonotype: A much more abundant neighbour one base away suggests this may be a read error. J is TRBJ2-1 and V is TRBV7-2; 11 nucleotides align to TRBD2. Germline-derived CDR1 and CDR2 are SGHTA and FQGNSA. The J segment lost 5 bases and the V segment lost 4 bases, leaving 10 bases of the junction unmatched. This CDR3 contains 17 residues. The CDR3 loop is CASSSVSGRASHNEQFF. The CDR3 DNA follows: TGTGCCAGCAGCTCCGTTAGCGGGAGGGCTTCCCACAATGAGCAGTTCTTC.

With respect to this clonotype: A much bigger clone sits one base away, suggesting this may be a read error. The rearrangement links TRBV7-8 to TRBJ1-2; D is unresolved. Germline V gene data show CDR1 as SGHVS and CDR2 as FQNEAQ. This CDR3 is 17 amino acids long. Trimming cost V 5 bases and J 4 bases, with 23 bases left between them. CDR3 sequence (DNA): TGTGCCAGCAGCACGCCTATGTTTACCCGAAAGACCTATGGCTACACCTTC. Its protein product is CASSTPMFTRKTYGYTF. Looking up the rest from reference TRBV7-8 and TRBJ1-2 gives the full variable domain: GAGVSQSPRYKVAKRGQDVALRCDPISGHVSLFWYQQALGQGPEFLTYFQNEAQLDKSGLPSDRFFAERPEGSVSTLKIQRTQQEDSAVYLCASSTPMFTRKTYGYTFGSGTRLTVV.

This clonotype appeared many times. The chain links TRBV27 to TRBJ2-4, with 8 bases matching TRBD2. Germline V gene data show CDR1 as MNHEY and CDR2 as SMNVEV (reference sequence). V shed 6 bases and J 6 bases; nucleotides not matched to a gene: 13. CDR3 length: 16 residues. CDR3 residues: CASRSRLGGGGNIQYF. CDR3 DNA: TGTGCCAGCAGATCCCGCCTCGGGGGGGGTGGAAACATTCAGTACTTC.

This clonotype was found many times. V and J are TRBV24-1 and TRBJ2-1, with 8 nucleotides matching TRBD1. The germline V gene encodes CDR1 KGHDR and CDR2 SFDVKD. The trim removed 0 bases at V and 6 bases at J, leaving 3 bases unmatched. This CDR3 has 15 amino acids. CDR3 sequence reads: CATSDLGTGTNEQFF. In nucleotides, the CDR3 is TGTGCCACCAGTGATTTGGGGACAGGTACCAATGAGCAGTTCTTC.